This T cell receptor (beta chain) originates from a study of shared clonotypes between healthy human individuals. Findings of the study overall: Naive CD4 clonotypes were shared across several donors at roughly 5.5%.

Notes on this clone: Its antigen is as yet unknown. This same CDR3 is encoded by further DNA sequences in the sample.

Only in-frame clones appear in the TCRdb table, and some are missing; sequencing was by immunoSEQ multiplex PCR. Counted here are some 1.4 million clones, approximately 97% occurring once; the ten biggest clones make up approximately 1%. Sequencing was done on a sample of naive CD4+ T cells sorted from blood. Specified subset: CD45RA+ positively selected. The origin of this receptor is a man aged 25-45 years in good health.

CDR3 bases: TGTGCCAGCAGGGGGCCTAACACCGGGGAGCTGTTTTTT. Translating it yields CASRGPNTGELFF. J is TRBJ2-2 and V is TRBV5-4, with D possibly matching TRBD1 (5 bases). This CDR3 spans 13 amino acids. Germline CDR1 and CDR2: SGHNT and YYREEE (reference sequence). V gave up 5 bases and J gave up 2 bases, with 7 bases separating them.